Listed here are 27 T cell receptor beta chains from one sample, sequenced in a study of control samples from healthy donors and cancer patients. The assay was immunoSEQ multiplex PCR, and TCRdb's table has in-frame clones only and misses some. The table has about 55,000 clones, around 95% seen once. The sequencing sample was made of blood. The receptors shown here come from a man under 40 in good health.

The CDR3 nucleotides read TGTGCCAGCAGCTCTAGTAGCGGGCGGGGGGGCCACGTCGGGGAGCTGTTTTTT. This sequence encodes CASSSSSGRGGHVGELFF. This chain joins TRBV7-9 and TRBJ2-2; 9 bases map to TRBD2. V lost 4 bases, J lost 7 bases, and 16 bases stayed unmatched. The CDR3 has 18 amino acids. Germline V CDR1 and CDR2: SEHNR, FQNEAQ (reference sequence).

J is TRBJ1-5 and V is TRBV5-1; D is undetermined. Trimming stripped 4 bases from V and 3 bases from J, with 8 bases between. CDR3 length: 13 residues. Germline loops: CDR1 SGHRS, CDR2 YFSETQ. CDR3 loop: CASSVVNNQPQHF. CDR3 nucleotides: TGCGCCAGCAGCGTAGTAAACAATCAGCCCCAGCATTTT.

This sequence joins TRBV7-3 and TRBJ2-2; D remains unclear. CDR1 and CDR2 (germline): SGHTA, FQGTGA. The CDR3 consists of 14 residues. Trimming left V 0 bases short and J 1 base short, with 3 bases between. CDR3 sequence: CASSLTRNTGELFF. CDR3 coding DNA: TGTGCCAGCAGCTTAACCAGGAACACCGGGGAGCTGTTTTTT.

The gene calls are TRBV14 and TRBJ1-1; TRBD1 matches 7 bases. The ends lost 4 bases at V and 6 bases at J; junction bases unmatched: 14. This CDR3 contains 16 residues. Germline V CDR1 and CDR2: SGHDN, FVKESK. CDR3 in DNA: TGTGCCAGCAGCCTACGCTCAGCCTATACAGGGGCTGAAGCTTTCTTT. Translation: CASSLRSAYTGAEAFF.

This chain connects TRBV27 to TRBJ2-3; 8 positions agree with TRBD2. The V and J ends lost 3 bases and 9 bases, in that order; junction bases with no gene match: 11. Germline lookup yields CDR1 MNHEY and CDR2 SMNVEV (reference sequence). This CDR3 comprises 15 residues. The chain's CDR3 is CASSFGGGPTLTQYF. The CDR3 DNA follows: TGTGCCAGCAGTTTTGGCGGGGGGCCCACTCTAACGCAGTATTTT.

Here the CDR3 DNA reads TGCGCCAGCAGTCCCCTACCCCTAGGGTCTAGCACAGATACGCAGTATTTT. Its translation: CASSPLPLGSSTDTQYF. The gene calls are TRBV5-1 and TRBJ2-3; the D is unclear. Germline CDR1 reads SGHRS; CDR2 reads YFSETQ. Deletions cut 5 bases from V and 0 bases from J, with 19 bases between. CDR3 size: 17 residues. The variable domain in full, completed from reference TRBV5-1 and TRBJ2-3, reads KAGVTQTPRYLIKTRGQQVTLSCSPISGHRSVSWYQQTPGQGLQFLFEYFSETQRNKGNFPGRFSGRQFSNSRSEMNVSTLELGDSALYLCASSPLPLGSSTDTQYFGPGTRLTVL.

The chain combines TRBV3-1 (or the pseudogene TRBV3-2) with TRBJ1-6; a weak D match, TRBD1 (5 bases). Germline loops: CDR1 LGHDT, CDR2 YNNKEL (reference sequence). The CDR3 totals 15 residues. Trimming shortened V by 1 base and J by 9 bases, and 13 bases separated the two germline ends. In nucleotides, the CDR3 is TGTGCCAGCAGCCAAGGGGGAGGGACTCTTTCACCCCTCCACTTT. As protein: CASSQGGGTLSPLHF.

This chain joins TRBV6-7 and TRBJ1-5, with D maybe TRBD1 (5 bases). TRBV6-7 is an ORF, with its function uncertain. V was clipped by 2 bases and J by 6 bases, with 17 bases between them. CDR3 length: 16 residues. The CDR3 coding sequence is TGTGCCAGCAGTTACGGGGGTTTACGATCGGGTCAGCCCCAGCATTTT. This gives the protein CASSYGGLRSGQPQHF.

The gene calls are TRBV27 and TRBJ2-7, with 9 bases matching TRBD2. After removal of 4 bases from V and 2 bases from J, the junction contained 3 bases not matched to a gene. This CDR3 has 14 residues. The germline gives CDR1 MNHEY, CDR2 SMNVEV (reference sequence). The CDR3 region has the DNA TGTGCCAGCAGTTCAGCGGGAGGACCCTACGAGCAGTACTTC. Residues: CASSSAGGPYEQYF.

The J gene is TRBJ2-4, the V gene TRBV2; 10 bases line up with TRBD1. V was pared by 6 bases and J by 7 bases, with 6 bases of the junction left unmatched. Germline values: CDR1 SNHLY, CDR2 FYNNEI. The CDR3 sequence is 14 residues long. The CDR3 reads CASRGDRGPNIQYF. The CDR3 DNA is TGTGCCAGCAGGGGGGACAGGGGCCCTAACATTCAGTACTTC.

The rearrangement joins TRBV11-3 to TRBJ2-7; 12 bases align to TRBD2. The CDR3 is 15 amino acids. Per the germline V gene, CDR1 is SGHNT and CDR2 is YENEEA. Unmatched junction bases numbered 7, after V lost 5 bases and J lost 5 bases. CDR3 sequence (DNA): TGTGCCAGCAGCACAGGACTAGCGGGATTGGACGAGCAGTACTTC. As protein: CASSTGLAGLDEQYF.

The chain links TRBV9 to TRBJ1-1; D perhaps matches TRBD1 (5 bases). Between the trimmed V and J ends, which lost 4 bases and 0 bases, there was a span of 7 bases. Germline assignment: CDR1 SGDLS and CDR2 YYNGEE. The CDR3 extends over 13 amino acids. In nucleotides, the CDR3 is TGTGCCAGCAGCCAAGGGGTGAACACTGAAGCTTTCTTT. Its translation is CASSQGVNTEAFF.

This chain links TRBV5-5 with TRBJ2-3; D gene uncertain. The CDR3 is 14 amino acids. Per germline, CDR1 SGHKS and CDR2 YYEKEE (reference sequence). V shed 5 bases and J shed 0 bases, with 10 bases lying between them. The CDR3 region has the DNA TGTGCCAGCAGACCTACCCCGAGCACAGATACGCAGTATTTT. It specifies CASRPTPSTDTQYF.

This chain joins TRBV30 and TRBJ1-1; weak D call: TRBD1 (6 bases). From germline, CDR1 is GTSNPN and CDR2 SVGIG (reference sequence). Trimming took 0 bases from V and 6 from J, leaving 8 bases between them. CDR3 length: 12 amino acids. CDR3 amino acids: CAWSVGGPEAFF. CDR3 DNA: TGTGCCTGGAGTGTCGGGGGGCCTGAAGCTTTCTTT. The variable domain in full, completed from reference TRBV30 and TRBJ1-1, reads SQTIHQWPATLVQPVGSPLSLECTVEGTSNPNLYWYRQAAGRGLQLLFYSVGIGQISSEVPQNLSASRPQDRQFILSSKKLLLSDSGFYLCAWSVGGPEAFFGQGTRLTVV.

The rearrangement uses TRBV27 and TRBJ2-5, with D perhaps matching TRBD1 or TRBD2 (7 bases each). V gave up 5 bases and J gave up 5 bases, with 18 bases separating them. The CDR3 runs 15 residues. Germline CDR1 is MNHEY and CDR2 is SMNVEV (reference sequence). CDR3 residues: CASSPQGREWETQYF. CDR3 in DNA: TGTGCCAGCAGTCCACAGGGGCGGGAGTGGGAGACCCAGTACTTC.

The CDR3 nucleotides read TGTGCCAGCAGTTTAGCCGGGACTAGCGGGAGGGGCACAGATACGCAGTATTTT. This gives the protein CASSLAGTSGRGTDTQYF. This chain links TRBV27 with TRBJ2-3, with 16 bases identical to TRBD2. Germline values: CDR1 MNHEY, CDR2 SMNVEV (reference sequence). After removal of 2 bases from V and 1 base from J, the junction contained 3 bases not matched to a gene. This CDR3 comprises 18 residues.

The chain uses TRBV5-5 and TRBJ1-1; D call uncertain. V dropped 4 bases and J dropped 0 bases, with 22 bases sitting between them. The germline V gene encodes CDR1 SGHKS and CDR2 YYEKEE (reference sequence). This CDR3 is 18 amino acids long. The CDR3 is CASSPREVVRQLNTEAFF. DNA for the CDR3: TGTGCCAGCAGCCCAAGGGAGGTGGTTCGGCAGTTGAACACTGAAGCTTTCTTT.

The gene calls are TRBV23-1 and TRBJ2-3; TRBD2 might be the D (6 bases). TRBV23-1 is an ORF for which the function is uncertain. Trimming left V 2 bases short and J 4 bases short, with 13 bases between. The CDR3 length is 15 residues. The CDR3 loop is CASSQGRPPADTQYF. CDR3 coding DNA: TGCGCCAGCAGTCAAGGGAGGCCCCCCGCAGATACGCAGTATTTT.

CDR3 coding DNA: TGTGCCAGCAGCTTAGCGCCCTGGGGGGGGGAAAAACTGTTTTTT. Protein: CASSLAPWGGEKLFF. The gene calls are TRBV7-8 and TRBJ1-4; possible D gene TRBD1, 5 bases. The CDR3 length is 15 residues. V gave up 0 bases and J gave up 8 bases, with 13 bases separating them. Germline CDR1 SGHVS, CDR2 FQNEAQ.

The chain links TRBV2 to TRBJ2-3; D call uncertain. The CDR3 length is 11 residues. The germline gives CDR1 SNHLY, CDR2 FYNNEI. Trimming stripped 3 bases from V and 5 bases from J, with 3 bases between. This CDR3 is CASSDVDTQYF. The CDR3 DNA reads TGTGCCAGCAGTGATGTAGATACGCAGTATTTT.

This chain joins TRBV19 and TRBJ2-7, with D possibly matching TRBD1 (5 bases). This CDR3 contains 12 residues. Germline loops: CDR1 LNHDA, CDR2 SQIVND (reference sequence). Trimming stripped 4 bases from V and 3 bases from J, with 7 bases between. CDR3 loop: CASSRGDYEQYF. The CDR3 DNA is TGTGCCAGTAGTAGGGGCGACTACGAGCAGTACTTC.

V is TRBV27 and J is TRBJ2-7; 10 nucleotides agree with TRBD1. This CDR3 has 15 amino acids. Unmatched junction bases numbered 3, after V lost 2 bases and J lost 2 bases. The germline CDR1 and CDR2 sequences are MNHEY and SMNVEV (reference sequence). CDR3: CASSLGDRGPYEQYF. The CDR3, as DNA: TGTGCCAGCAGTTTAGGGGACAGGGGCCCCTACGAGCAGTACTTC.

The V and J genes are TRBV24-1 and TRBJ2-1; 7 bases are a match to TRBD2. This CDR3 has 16 residues. Germline assignment: CDR1 KGHDR and CDR2 SFDVKD. The V segment lost 0 bases and the J segment 2 bases; nucleotides outside the gene matches: 3. CDR3 bases: TGTGCCACCAGTGATTTGGCTAGCGGCACCTACAATGAGCAGTTCTTC. As protein: CATSDLASGTYNEQFF.

The CDR3 sequence: CASSSQGSVGTEAFF. DNA for the CDR3: TGTGCCAGCAGTTCACAGGGTAGTGTCGGCACTGAAGCTTTCTTT. The chain is built from TRBV27 and TRBJ1-1; possibly TRBD1 for D (6 bases). The V gene's germline CDR1 is MNHEY and CDR2 SMNVEV (reference sequence). The CDR3 runs to 15 residues. Trimming removed 4 bases from V and 4 bases from J, with 16 bases in between.

The V and J genes are TRBV5-5 and TRBJ2-3; D remains unclear. This CDR3 has 14 amino acids. Trimming stripped 4 bases from V and 3 bases from J, with 12 bases between. Looked up from germline, CDR1 is SGHKS and CDR2 is YYEKEE (reference sequence). The CDR3 sequence is CASSPDHQTDTQYF. The CDR3 bases are TGTGCCAGCAGCCCTGACCATCAGACAGATACGCAGTATTTT.

For the CDR3, the DNA is TGCGCCAGCAGCCAAGTACACAGGGCCGGCCGGGTGACGGGCTCCTACAATGAGCAGTTCTTC. Encoded protein: CASSQVHRAGRVTGSYNEQFF. The chain carries TRBV4-3 and TRBJ2-1; the D gene is possibly TRBD1 (6 bases). CDR1 and CDR2 from the germline V gene are LGHNA and YSLEER. The CDR3 has 21 amino acids. The ends were cut back, 1 base at V and 0 bases at J, with 25 bases in the middle.

In DNA form, the CDR3 reads TGTGCCAGCAGCGTAGGAACCGGGGAGCTGTTTTTT. Translated: CASSVGTGELFF. The rearrangement links TRBV9 to TRBJ2-2; D is unresolved. V dropped 0 bases and J dropped 5 bases, with 2 bases sitting between them. The length of the CDR3 is 12 residues. The germline gives CDR1 SGDLS, CDR2 YYNGEE.